The 30 T cell receptor beta chains reported below all come from one sample, sequenced in a study of blood T cell repertoires in COVID-19 (dated by TCRdb to 2019 to 2021). Libraries were built with the immunoSEQ multiplex PCR assay. In TCRdb, the immuneACCESS table is reduced to in-frame sequences with V and J assigned. These tables do not hold every clone; where another copy was compared, an unresolved V gene accounts for under half, and the others remain unexplained. Across this sample there are over 200,000 clones, with about four fifths seen only once. Approximately 6.2% of the sample is taken by the ten largest. Sequencing used PBMCs or T cells enriched from blood (not recorded which). The receptors shown here come from a woman in her 40s who had recovered from COVID-19.

The V gene is TRBV9, the J gene TRBJ2-3; 7 bases fit TRBD1. This CDR3 region has 16 residues. The junction had 9 bases not matched to a gene; V was cut back by 3 bases and J by 2 bases. CDR1 is SGDLS, CDR2 YYNGEE, per germline. CDR3 DNA sequence: TGTGCCAGCAGCGCGACATCCGAGGGGGCCACAGATACGCAGTATTTT. It yields the protein CASSATSEGATDTQYF.

The chain links TRBV28 to TRBJ1-4; 9 nucleotides agree with TRBD1. This CDR3 is built from 14 residues. V shed 6 bases, J shed 8 bases, and the junction held 7 bases outside the gene matches. Germline V gene data show CDR1 as MDHEN and CDR2 as SYDVKM. For the CDR3, the DNA is TGTGCCAGCAGCGTGACAGGGGGTGAGGAAAAACTGTTTTTT. This sequence encodes CASSVTGGEEKLFF.

This chain joins TRBV7-9 and TRBJ2-1; D perhaps matches TRBD2 (6 bases). V was trimmed by 6 bases and J by 3 bases, leaving 15 bases between them. CDR1 is SEHNR and CDR2 is FQNEAQ in the germline V gene (reference sequence). This CDR3 comprises 15 residues. The CDR3 protein is CASRSLGLIYNEQFF. The DNA of the CDR3 is TGTGCCAGCAGATCCTTGGGACTCATCTACAATGAGCAGTTCTTC.

A few counts support this clone. The V gene is TRBV19, the J gene TRBJ1-1; D is uncertain. Germline-derived CDR1 and CDR2 are LNHDA and SQIVND (reference sequence). Trimming removed 7 bases at V and 0 bases at J, with 15 bases between. The CDR3 runs to 15 residues. The CDR3 loop is CASTPWEGMNTEAFF. The CDR3 DNA follows: TGTGCCAGTACCCCATGGGAGGGAATGAACACTGAAGCTTTCTTT.

DNA for the CDR3: TGTGCCAGCTTGAGGACGGGATATAATTCACCCCTCCACTTT. Amino acid sequence: CASLRTGYNSPLHF. V usage is TRBV5-8 and J usage is TRBJ1-6; no clear D. Germline lookup yields CDR1 SGHTS and CDR2 YDEGEE. The CDR3 has 14 amino acids. Trimming cost V 7 bases and J 4 bases, with 12 bases left between them.

The CDR3 bases are TGTGCCAGCAGTGACCCGCAGCGTCCGGAAGGGGGCTCTGGAAACACCATATATTTT. Translation gives CASSDPQRPEGGSGNTIYF. The chain combines TRBV6-4 with TRBJ1-3; D possibly corresponds to TRBD1 (6 bases). CDR1 is MRHNA, CDR2 SNTAGT, per germline. The V gene lost 2 bases and the J gene lost 0 bases, with 20 bases spanning the gap. The CDR3 loop spans 19 amino acids.

The V and J genes are TRBV5-5 and TRBJ2-1; 7 nucleotides line up with TRBD1. The CDR3 has 15 amino acids. With V trimmed by 2 bases and J by 2 bases, 4 bases remained unmatched. Germline lookup yields CDR1 SGHKS and CDR2 YYEKEE (reference sequence). The chain's CDR3 is CASSFSQGTYNEQFF. Here the CDR3 DNA reads TGTGCCAGCAGCTTTTCACAGGGGACCTACAATGAGCAGTTCTTC. The whole variable domain, filled in from reference TRBV5-5 and TRBJ2-1, reads DAGVTQSPTHLIKTRGQQVTLRCSPISGHKSVSWYQQVLGQGPQFIFQYYEKEERGRGNFPDRFSARQFPNYSSELNVNALLLGDSALYLCASSFSQGTYNEQFFGPGTRLTVL.

The chain links TRBV18 to TRBJ1-2; D call uncertain. Germline CDR1 reads KGHSH; CDR2 reads LQKENI. This CDR3 has 16 residues. The V end was cut by 3 bases, the J end by 3 bases, with 17 bases between. CDR3 in amino acids: CASSPSMGEGHYGYTF. The CDR3 DNA reads as TGTGCCAGCTCACCTTCAATGGGCGAGGGTCACTATGGCTACACCTTC.

The chain combines TRBV7-2 with TRBJ2-1; no reliable D call. This CDR3 comprises 14 residues. Per the germline V gene, CDR1 is SGHTA and CDR2 is FQGNSA. The V end lost 2 bases, the J end lost 6 bases, and 11 bases lay between the germline ends. CDR3 coding DNA: TGTGCCAGCAGCTTAATCGGTTCCGGCAATGAGCAGTTCTTC. Translated: CASSLIGSGNEQFF. Drawing the rest from reference TRBV7-2 and TRBJ2-1, the complete variable domain is GAGVSQSPSNKVTEKGKDVELRCDPISGHTALYWYRQSLGQGLEFLIYFQGNSAPDKSGLPSDRFSAERTGGSVSTLTIQRTQQEDSAVYLCASSLIGSGNEQFFGPGTRLTVL.

The chain joins TRBV10-3 to TRBJ1-5; D is uncertain. Trimming cost V 2 bases and J 1 base, with 6 bases left between them. Germline V CDR1 and CDR2: ENHRY, SYGVKD. The CDR3 is 14 amino acids. CDR3 bases: TGTGCCATCAGTGAGATTAGAAGCAATCAGCCCCAGCATTTT. Protein sequence: CAISEIRSNQPQHF.

V usage is TRBV5-5 and J usage is TRBJ1-6, with unresolved D. Trimming took off 4 bases at V and 3 bases at J, with 17 bases between the two ends. CDR3 length: 17 amino acids. Looked up from germline, CDR1 is SGHKS and CDR2 is YYEKEE (reference sequence). The DNA of the CDR3 is TGTGCCAGCAGCCCGGAACCGACCGGGAACTATAATTCACCCCTCCACTTT. Translated, it gives CASSPEPTGNYNSPLHF.

V usage is TRBV28 and J usage is TRBJ2-7, with 8 bases matching TRBD2. Germline CDR1 reads MDHEN; CDR2 reads SYDVKM. The V gene end was trimmed by 2 bases and the J gene end by 0 bases; junction bases not matched to a gene: 6. This CDR3 has 16 amino acids. The CDR3 DNA is TGTGCCAGCAGTTTAGGCGGGAGGCGACGCTCCTACGAGCAGTACTTC. Amino acids: CASSLGGRRRSYEQYF.

This chain uses TRBV28 with TRBJ1-4; D ambiguous. Trimming shortened V by 1 base and J by 5 bases, and 8 bases separated the two germline ends. The CDR3 covers 14 residues. Germline-derived CDR1 and CDR2 are MDHEN and SYDVKM. The chain's CDR3 is CASSLLQINEKLFF. CDR3 in DNA: TGTGCCAGCAGTTTATTACAGATAAATGAAAAACTGTTTTTT.

V and J are TRBV7-8 and TRBJ1-2; TRBD1 matches 8 bases. V was clipped by 5 bases and J by 3 bases; unmatched bases: 2. Germline V gene data show CDR1 as SGHVS and CDR2 as FQNEAQ. This CDR3 spans 13 amino acids. The CDR3 here is CASSAQGDYGYTF. DNA for the CDR3: TGTGCCAGCAGCGCACAGGGGGACTATGGCTACACCTTC.

The chain recombines TRBV7-2 with TRBJ2-1, with 7 positions matching TRBD2. Trimming at V came to 6 bases and at J to 6 bases, leaving 8 bases not matched to a gene. Germline assignment: CDR1 SGHTA and CDR2 FQGNSA. This CDR3 has 14 amino acids. The CDR3 spells CASSLQRGTNEQFF. The CDR3 DNA reads TGTGCCAGCAGTTTACAGCGGGGAACCAATGAGCAGTTCTTC.

This sequence joins TRBV28 and TRBJ2-7; 8 positions agree with TRBD2. The trim removed 3 bases at V and 5 bases at J, leaving 6 bases unmatched. CDR3 size: 14 residues. Germline CDR1 MDHEN, CDR2 SYDVKM. The CDR3 coding sequence is TGTGCCAGCAGTTTTCAGGCGGGAGGAAACGAGCAGTACTTC. It translates to CASSFQAGGNEQYF. The full variable domain, in which reference TRBV28 and TRBJ2-7 provide the parts outside the CDR3, is DVKVTQSSRYLVKRTGEKVFLECVQDMDHENMFWYRQDPGLGLRLIYFSYDVKMKEKGDIPEGYSVSREKKERFSLILESASTNQTSMYLCASSFQAGGNEQYFGPGTRLTVT.

The V call is TRBV4-2, the J call TRBJ2-3; possible D gene TRBD2, 6 bases. The CDR3 is made up of 16 amino acids. V was pared by 1 base and J by 2 bases, with 13 bases between. CDR1 LGHNA and CDR2 YNFKEQ come from the germline V gene. For the CDR3, the DNA is TGTGCCAGCAGCCAAGGGCGGGCGGGAACCACAGATACGCAGTATTTT. It yields the protein CASSQGRAGTTDTQYF.

The chain links TRBV9 to TRBJ2-7, with a possible D match to TRBD2 (7 bases). Germline CDR1 is SGDLS and CDR2 is YYNGEE. The length of the CDR3 is 15 residues. Trimming took 4 bases from V and 5 from J, leaving 19 bases between them. The CDR3: CASSPRGGARDEQYF. DNA for the CDR3: TGTGCCAGCAGCCCCCGTGGGGGGGCGAGGGACGAGCAGTACTTC.

In DNA, the CDR3 is TGTGCCAGCACCACACTGGCAGGGCCATGGCCCCAGCATTTT. Translation gives CASTTLAGPWPQHF. The chain carries TRBV2 and TRBJ1-5; D perhaps matches TRBD1 (5 bases). Germline CDR1 reads SNHLY; CDR2 reads FYNNEI. The germline V and J ends were trimmed by 7 bases and 9 bases, with 19 bases remaining between them. This CDR3 comprises 14 residues.

The genes are TRBV24-1 and TRBJ2-2; TRBD2 matches 9 bases. V was pared by 0 bases and J by 4 bases, with 8 bases of the junction left unmatched. Per germline, CDR1 KGHDR and CDR2 SFDVKD. The CDR3 is 18 residues long. CDR3: CATSDLGGGRASTGELFF. CDR3 nucleotides: TGTGCCACCAGTGATTTGGGAGGCGGGAGGGCCTCCACCGGGGAGCTGTTTTTT.

This clone showed up just a few times. The J gene is TRBJ2-3, the V gene TRBV10-1; unclear D gene. Germline CDR1 and CDR2: WNHNN and SYGVQD (reference sequence). This CDR3 is built from 14 residues. Trimming took off 2 bases at V and 1 base at J, with 7 bases between the two ends. The CDR3 protein is CASSEAAGTDTQYF. The CDR3 region has the DNA TGCGCCAGCAGTGAGGCGGCGGGCACAGATACGCAGTATTTT.

The chain couples TRBV19 to TRBJ1-1; 8 bases are a match to TRBD1. V was pared by 6 bases and J by 7 bases, with 10 bases of the junction left unmatched. Per the germline V gene, CDR1 is LNHDA and CDR2 is SQIVND (reference sequence). This CDR3 is built from 14 residues. For the CDR3, the DNA is TGTGCCAGTAGACCGGGACAGGTGGATGTTGAAGCTTTCTTT. Translating gives CASRPGQVDVEAFF. Drawing the rest from reference TRBV19 and TRBJ1-1, the complete variable domain is DGGITQSPKYLFRKEGQNVTLSCEQNLNHDAMYWYRQDPGQGLRLIYYSQIVNDFQKGDIAEGYSVSREKKESFPLTVTSAQKNPTAFYLCASRPGQVDVEAFFGQGTRLTVV.

This chain joins TRBV19 and TRBJ1-5; TRBD1 agrees at 8 bases. V shed 4 bases and J 4 bases; nucleotides not matched to a gene: 9. From germline, CDR1 is LNHDA and CDR2 SQIVND (reference sequence). This CDR3 comprises 16 residues. CDR3 region: CASSTATRDRNQPQHF. The CDR3 coding sequence is TGTGCCAGTAGTACCGCTACTCGGGACAGGAATCAGCCCCAGCATTTT.

The chain combines TRBV30 with TRBJ2-2, with 9 positions matching TRBD2. In germline, CDR1 is GTSNPN, CDR2 SVGIG (reference sequence). The CDR3 is 15 amino acids. V lost 2 bases and J lost 6; bases outside the gene matches: 7. In DNA, the CDR3 is TGTGCCTGGAGTCTTAGCGGGAGATGGGCCGGGGAGCTGTTTTTT. The encoded protein is CAWSLSGRWAGELFF.

V gene TRBV11-2 combines with J gene TRBJ1-5; tentatively, D is TRBD1 (6 bases). V was cut by 3 bases and J by 4 bases, with 13 bases left in between. This CDR3 has 15 amino acids. Germline-derived CDR1 and CDR2 are SGHAT and FQNNGV. CDR3 DNA: TGTGCCAGCAGCTTCACTACAGGGCTGAATCAGCCCCAGCATTTT. This encodes CASSFTTGLNQPQHF.

J is TRBJ2-1 and V is TRBV11-3; 7 nucleotides align to TRBD2. The CDR3 has 16 residues. The junction had 13 bases not matched to a gene; V was cut back by 1 base and J by 10 bases. CDR1 is SGHNT and CDR2 is YENEEA in the germline V gene. CDR3 nucleotide sequence: TGTGCCAGCAGCTTAGGAGCGGGATTGGGGGAGGAGGAGCAGTTCTTC. It translates to CASSLGAGLGEEEQFF. The variable domain in full, with the rest retrieved from reference TRBV11-3 and TRBJ2-1, is EAGVVQSPRYKIIEKKQPVAFWCNPISGHNTLYWYLQNLGQGPELLIRYENEEAVDDSQLPKDRFSAERLKGVDSTLKIQPAELGDSAVYLCASSLGAGLGEEEQFFGPGTRLTVL.

This clone was seen just once. The V call is TRBV6-2 or TRBV6-3, the J call TRBJ2-1; a possible D gene is TRBD2 (6 bases). CDR1 and CDR2 from the germline V gene are MNHEY and SVGEGT. Trimming left V 5 bases short and J 6 bases short, with 11 bases between. The CDR3 totals 13 residues. In DNA form, the CDR3 reads TGTGCCAGCAGTCGTGGGACTGTCAATGAGCAGTTCTTC. Translating gives CASSRGTVNEQFF.

The rearrangement links TRBV3-1 (or the pseudogene TRBV3-2) to TRBJ1-4, with 11 bases that match TRBD1. CDR1 is LGHDT, CDR2 YNNKEL, per germline (reference sequence). V was pared by 4 bases and J by 8 bases, with 3 bases of the junction left unmatched. This CDR3 is built from 14 residues. The CDR3 loop is CASSPRTGGEKLFF. As DNA, the CDR3 is TGTGCCAGCAGCCCCCGGACAGGGGGCGAAAAACTGTTTTTT.

The V gene is TRBV24-1, the J gene TRBJ2-1; D is unclear. Germline V gene data show CDR1 as KGHDR and CDR2 as SFDVKD. The ends were cut back, 3 bases at V and 0 bases at J, with 11 bases in the middle. The CDR3 has 16 residues. CDR3: CATSDPSLHSYNEQFF. The CDR3 DNA is TGTGCCACCAGTGATCCTAGTTTACACTCCTACAATGAGCAGTTCTTC.

V gene TRBV30 combines with J gene TRBJ1-5; 8 bases match TRBD1. CDR3 length equals 14 residues. The ends lost 5 bases at V and 5 bases at J; junction bases unmatched: 8. Germline CDR1 GTSNPN, CDR2 SVGIG (reference sequence). In nucleotides, the CDR3 is TGTGCCTGGGGTCCCGGGACAGGTCATCAGCCCCAGCATTTT. It is translated as CAWGPGTGHQPQHF. The full variable domain, rest sourced from reference TRBV30 and TRBJ1-5, is SQTIHQWPATLVQPVGSPLSLECTVEGTSNPNLYWYRQAAGRGLQLLFYSVGIGQISSEVPQNLSASRPQDRQFILSSKKLLLSDSGFYLCAWGPGTGHQPQHFGDGTRLSIL.